This TCR beta chain was recovered during a study of blood T cell repertoires in COVID-19. Method: immunoSEQ multiplex PCR; TCRdb's copy keeps in-frame clones and lacks some. Of about 440,000 clones listed, approximately 88% were seen once; the top ten hold 10% to 15%. CDR3 size: 16 residues. V lost 5 bases and J lost 5; bases outside the gene matches: 13. CDR1 and CDR2 (germline): LNHDA, SQIVND (reference sequence). The V gene is TRBV19, the J gene TRBJ2-5, with 8 bases aligning to TRBD1. This sequence was found in a woman in her 50s with COVID-19, enrolled during active disease. Material for sequencing was peripheral blood. This CDR3 reads CASSPTRAGGAETQYF. The CDR3 coding sequence is TGTGCCAGTAGTCCCACTCGAGCAGGGGGCGCGGAGACCCAGTACTTC.